The clone carrying this T cell receptor (beta chain) has just one count. Its antigen is not known. The PCR ran on 60 Vbeta and 13 Jbeta primers. Data came from immunoSEQ multiplex PCR; TCRdb stores just in-frame clones and leaves some out. This repertoire shows about 190,000 clones, about three quarters found once; its top ten account for over 2%. The data were obtained in a study of cytomegalovirus exposure and HLA in healthy donors. Study-level points and caveats: Most CMV-associated TCR beta chains appeared HLA-restricted in a later analysis. Previous analysis showed most TCR beta V segments were productive about 90% or about 30% of the time. The authors later found HLA-associated TCR beta chains more clonally expanded than equally common others.

The CDR3 has 17 residues. Per germline, CDR1 SGHTA and CDR2 FQGTGA. The V end was cut by 1 base, the J end by 4 bases, with 16 bases between. This sequence joins TRBV7-3 and TRBJ2-2; tentatively, D is TRBD1 (7 bases). The specimen sequenced was PBMCs. The sequence derives from a woman aged 25 to 45 in good health and CMV-seropositive. The CDR3 DNA sequence: TGTGCCAGCAGCTTAATTCCAGGCCAGGGGGGCACCGGGGAGCTGTTTTTT. This encodes CASSLIPGQGGTGELFF.